The 15 T cell receptor beta chains below were found in one sample sequenced in a study of blood T cell repertoires in COVID-19. Method: immunoSEQ multiplex PCR; TCRdb's copy keeps in-frame clones and lacks some. The sample lists around 80,000 clones; 80% were seen once. The sequenced sample consisted of peripheral blood. Receptors were obtained from a man aged 50 to 59 with COVID-19, enrolled during active disease.

This rearrangement joins TRBV4-2 to TRBJ1-4; 7 nucleotides align to TRBD1. CDR1 is LGHNA and CDR2 is YNFKEQ in the germline V gene. V lost 4 bases to trimming and J lost 1 base; unmatched junction nucleotides: 12. There are 18 residues in the CDR3. The CDR3 reads CASSREPGTVLTNEKLFF. For the CDR3, the DNA is TGTGCCAGCAGCCGAGAACCCGGGACAGTCCTAACTAATGAAAAACTGTTTTTT.

This clone was observed once. The rearrangement joins TRBV5-4 to TRBJ2-7; TRBD2 matches at 13 bases. This CDR3 spans 16 amino acids. V shed 5 bases, J shed 7 bases, and the junction held 12 bases outside the gene matches. CDR1 and CDR2 from the germline V gene are SGHNT and YYREEE (reference sequence). The CDR3 protein is CASRAGTSGAGGEQYF. CDR3 nucleotides: TGTGCCAGCAGGGCCGGGACTAGCGGGGCGGGAGGGGAGCAGTACTTC.

The J gene is TRBJ1-5, the V gene TRBV3-1 (or the pseudogene TRBV3-2); TRBD1 is a possible D gene (5 bases). This CDR3 contains 12 residues. Germline V gene sequence: CDR1 LGHDT, CDR2 YNNKEL (reference sequence). V shed 3 bases and J shed 6 bases, with 6 bases lying between them. The CDR3 protein is CASSQGLQPQHF. CDR3 coding DNA: TGTGCCAGCAGCCAGGGGCTTCAGCCCCAGCATTTT.

The J gene is TRBJ1-1, the V gene TRBV6-5; D call uncertain. V was clipped by 10 bases and J by 5 bases, with 14 bases between them. Germline values: CDR1 MNHEY, CDR2 SVGAGI. CDR3 length: 12 amino acids. The DNA for the CDR3 is TGTGCCACTGACTTGGCTGGAACTGAAGCTTTCTTT. It codes for CATDLAGTEAFF.

The rearrangement joins TRBV11-3 to TRBJ1-1, with D perhaps TRBD1 (5 bases). The CDR3 loop spans 13 amino acids. The germline V gene encodes CDR1 SGHNT and CDR2 YENEEA. Trimming shortened V by 6 bases and J by 0 bases, and 8 bases separated the two germline ends. The CDR3 DNA follows: TGTGCCAGCAGTGTAGGGGTGAACACTGAAGCTTTCTTT. Translated: CASSVGVNTEAFF.

The V call is TRBV7-2, the J call TRBJ2-5, with TRBD2 matching 10 bases. This CDR3 is 17 amino acids long. V lost 5 bases to trimming and J lost 5 bases; unmatched junction nucleotides: 14. Germline CDR1 is SGHTA and CDR2 is FQGNSA. DNA of the CDR3: TGTGCCAGCAGCGTCGGTAGCGGGAGGTTCCGTCGGGAGACCCAGTACTTC. Translation gives CASSVGSGRFRRETQYF.

The rearrangement joins TRBV7-9 to TRBJ1-1, with D possibly TRBD1 on 5 matching bases. The V end lost 1 base, the J end lost 4 bases, and 16 bases lay between the germline ends. The CDR3 runs 16 residues. Germline V lookup: CDR1 SEHNR, CDR2 FQNEAQ (reference sequence). CDR3 amino acids: CASSLGRAQGGTEAFF. CDR3 nucleotides: TGTGCCAGCAGCTTAGGGAGGGCTCAGGGCGGCACTGAAGCTTTCTTT.

The chain is built from TRBV2 and TRBJ1-4, with 7 bases matching TRBD1. CDR3 size: 12 residues. Germline V gene data show CDR1 as SNHLY and CDR2 as FYNNEI. V was pared by 6 bases and J by 8 bases, with 3 bases of the junction left unmatched. Written as DNA, the CDR3 is TGTGCCAGCAGCGCAGGGGGAGAAAAACTGTTTTTT. It encodes CASSAGGEKLFF.

The DNA for the CDR3 is TGCGCCAGCAGCTTGTCCGGTAAGAGAACTGAAGCTTTCTTT. It codes for CASSLSGKRTEAFF. The chain uses TRBV5-1 and TRBJ1-1; no firm D call. CDR1 and CDR2 (germline): SGHRS, YFSETQ. The CDR3 has 14 residues. The V end was cut by 1 base, the J end by 5 bases, with 12 bases between.

The chain has TRBV2 and TRBJ1-3; 7 nucleotides agree with TRBD1. The CDR3 extends over 15 amino acids. Germline trimming cut 6 bases from V and 1 base from J; bases unmatched to any gene: 6. The V gene's germline CDR1 is SNHLY and CDR2 FYNNEI. The CDR3 sequence: CASRARQGSGNTIYF. CDR3 nucleotides: TGTGCCAGCAGGGCACGACAGGGATCTGGAAACACCATATATTTT.

This clone appeared a few times. The rearrangement joins TRBV20-1 to TRBJ2-7, with 7 bases lining up with TRBD1. CDR3 length: 13 residues. Germline V gene lookup returns CDR1 DFQATT and CDR2 SNEGSKA (reference sequence). Trimming removed 3 bases from V and 6 bases from J; junction bases left unmatched: 8. This chain's CDR3 is CSASPGQVGEQYF. CDR3 bases: TGCAGTGCTAGTCCCGGACAGGTAGGCGAGCAGTACTTC.

The chain uses TRBV15 and TRBJ2-7; 8 bases agree with TRBD1. CDR3 length: 13 residues. V was pared by 8 bases and J by 4 bases, with 7 bases of the junction left unmatched. CDR1 LNHNV and CDR2 YYDKDF come from the germline V gene (reference sequence). This CDR3 reads CATSQGAKYEQYF. CDR3 in DNA: TGTGCCACCTCCCAGGGGGCGAAGTACGAGCAGTACTTC.

The chain combines TRBV28 with TRBJ2-2, with D perhaps matching TRBD1 (6 bases). The CDR3 extends over 14 amino acids. CDR1 is MDHEN, CDR2 SYDVKM, per germline. The V end lost 2 bases, the J end lost 6 bases, and 10 bases lay between the germline ends. CDR3 nucleotides: TGTGCCAGCAGTTTAAACCAGGGGCCCGGGGAGCTGTTTTTT. This codes for CASSLNQGPGELFF.

This clone was observed once. The chain couples TRBV7-9 to TRBJ1-2; D may be TRBD1 (5 bases). Trimming cost V 3 bases and J 3 bases, with 8 bases left between them. This CDR3 has 13 residues. CDR1 and CDR2 from the germline V gene are SEHNR and FQNEAQ (reference sequence). In DNA, the CDR3 is TGTGCCAGCAGCTTGCAGGGCCACTATGGCTACACCTTC. Its translation: CASSLQGHYGYTF.

This clone was seen ten or more times. The rearrangement joins TRBV9 to TRBJ2-1; 12 bases align to TRBD2. The CDR3 is 19 residues long. Germline V lookup: CDR1 SGDLS, CDR2 YYNGEE. V lost 2 bases and J lost 9; bases outside the gene matches: 18. The CDR3 DNA sequence: TGTGCCAGCAGCGTTTTCCCGCACTTACTAGCGGGAGGCCGGGGTGAGCAGTTCTTC. Protein sequence: CASSVFPHLLAGGRGEQFF. The whole variable domain, remainder taken from reference TRBV9 and TRBJ2-1, is DSGVTQTPKHLITATGQRVTLRCSPRSGDLSVYWYQQSLDQGLQFLIQYYNGEERAKGNILERFSAQQFPDLHSELNLSSLELGDSALYFCASSVFPHLLAGGRGEQFFGPGTRLTVL.